Each of the 8 T cell receptor beta chains below was sequenced from the same sample in a study of T cell clonality in common variable immunodeficiency. No antigen has been assigned to these receptors. Study results and caveats: Reportedly, TCR beta sequences from common variable immunodeficiency showed fewer deletions and N-nucleotide insertions.

Produced via immunoSEQ multiplex PCR; TCRdb's table is partial and in-frame only. The data show about 30,000 clones, with none appearing a single time. The source material was peripheral blood mononuclear cells. These receptors all stem from a human donor with common variable immunodeficiency.

In its sample, this clone was seen a few times. The read terminates 3 residues ahead of where the CDR3 ends, so the germline J gene completes it. The chain combines TRBV7-9 with TRBJ1-2; 7 positions match TRBD1. J was trimmed by 7 bases and V by 1 base; bases with no gene match: 6. Germline V lookup: CDR1 SEHNR, CDR2 FQNEAQ (reference sequence). CDR3 length: 14 amino acids. The sequenced CDR3 bases are TGTGCCAGCAGCTTAGGGGAAGGGGGCGCTGGC. This codes for CASSLGEGGAG. The whole CDR3 is CASSLGEGGAGYTF.

Ten or more counts support this clone. The read is 3 residues too short to cover the CDR3 end, so that end is filled in from the germline J gene. The rearrangement joins TRBV20-1 to TRBJ2-7; 7 nucleotides line up with TRBD1. The V segment lost 0 bases and the J segment 3 bases; nucleotides outside the gene matches: 8. This CDR3 is built from 15 residues. Germline-derived CDR1 and CDR2 are DFQATT and SNEGSKA (reference sequence). This CDR3 reads CSARDSRGQNYEQYF. The CDR3 bases that were read are TGCAGTGCTAGAGATTCGAGGGGGCAGAACTACGAG.

On this clone itself: Read data end 3 residues before the CDR3 end; the end is taken from the germline J gene. The V gene is TRBV19, the J gene TRBJ1-1; TRBD1 is a possible D gene (5 bases). Germline lookup yields CDR1 LNHDA and CDR2 SQIVND (reference sequence). The CDR3 runs 13 residues. The V and J ends lost 3 bases and 1 base respectively, with 6 bases between them. The CDR3 bases that were read are TGTGCCAGTAGTATTGGGGCGAACACTGAA. Translated, it gives CASSIGANTE. The entire CDR3 sequence reads CASSIGANTEAFF.

This clone appeared a few times. The CDR3 end falls 3 residues outside the read, so it is completed with the germline J gene. This sample includes further DNA sequences coding for the same CDR3. The chain carries TRBV19 and TRBJ1-2, with 9 bases aligning to TRBD1. CDR3 length: 17 amino acids. Germline V gene sequence: CDR1 LNHDA, CDR2 SQIVND (reference sequence). The CDR3 DNA, read in part, is TGTGCCAGTAGTATTCCCCCGCCCCGACAGGGGGTGGGCGGC. Its protein product is CASSIPPPRQGVGG. The whole CDR3 region reads CASSIPPPRQGVGGYTF.

The sample holds a few counts of this clone. Read data end 3 residues before the CDR3 end; the end is taken from the germline J gene. The chain is built from TRBV7-9 and TRBJ1-3; D remains ambiguous. This CDR3 has 13 amino acids. Trimming removed 9 bases from V and 3 bases from J, with 12 bases in between. Germline V gives CDR1 SEHNR, CDR2 FQNEAQ (reference sequence). The CDR3 spells CASHRGIGNTIYF. The sequenced CDR3 bases are TGTGCCAGTCACCGCGGGATTGGAAACACC.

This clone was seen more than once but under ten times. The CDR3 end is not reached by the read, which stops 3 residues before it; the germline J gene fills it in. The chain links TRBV19 to TRBJ1-1, with D possibly matching TRBD1 (5 bases). The V end lost 1 base, the J end lost 1 base, and 10 bases lay between the germline ends. The CDR3 covers 15 residues. Germline CDR1 and CDR2: LNHDA and SQIVND (reference sequence). The DNA read from the CDR3 is TGTGCCAGTAGTATAGGGGGCAGGGCGAACACTGAA. The encoded protein is CASSIGGRANTE. The CDR3 in full is CASSIGGRANTEAFF. Filled out from reference TRBV19 and TRBJ1-1, the complete variable domain reads DGGITQSPKYLFRKEGQNVTLSCEQNLNHDAMYWYRQDPGQGLRLIYYSQIVNDFQKGDIAEGYSVSREKKESFPLTVTSAQKNPTAFYLCASSIGGRANTEAFFGQGTRLTVV.

This clone was seen a handful of times. The read terminates 3 residues before the CDR3 end, so the remaining end is supplied by the germline J gene. V is TRBV7-6 and J is TRBJ2-5; TRBD2 might be the D (6 bases). CDR1 and CDR2 from the germline V gene are SGHVS and FNYEAQ. Between the trimmed V and J ends, which lost 2 bases and 1 base, there was a span of 14 bases. This CDR3 has 16 amino acids. The CDR3 DNA, read in part, is TGTGCCAGCAGCTTATCTCTCCTCGGGGGCCAAGAGACC. This codes for CASSLSLLGGQET. The complete CDR3 protein is CASSLSLLGGQETQYF. The full variable domain, rest sourced from reference TRBV7-6 and TRBJ2-5, is GAGVSQSPRYKVTKRGQDVALRCDPISGHVSLYWYRQALGQGPEFLTYFNYEAQQDKSGLPNDRFSAERPEGSISTLTIQRTEQRDSAMYRCASSLSLLGGQETQYFGPGTRLLVL.

This clone has more than one count but fewer than ten. With the read ending 3 residues before the CDR3 end, the germline J gene is used to fill in that end. The chain joins TRBV6-1 to TRBJ1-1; TRBD1 aligns across 12 bases. The CDR3 is 14 amino acids. In germline, CDR1 is MNHNS, CDR2 SASEGT. V was pared by 4 bases and J by 6 bases, with 3 bases of the junction left unmatched. CDR3 region: CASSGDRGLSEAFF. The part of the CDR3 DNA that was read is TGTGCCAGCAGTGGGGACAGGGGGCTTTCTGAA.